This T cell receptor beta chain appears in the sequencing data of a study of radiotherapy plus CTLA-4 blockade in lung cancer. Per the germline V gene, CDR1 is MNHEY and CDR2 is SVGAGI. CDR3 length: 16 residues. The V end was cut by 2 bases, the J end by 4 bases, with 18 bases between. As to this clone: As yet, its antigen is unknown.

Focal radiation was given together with CTLA-4 blockade (ipilimumab) to patients with chemo-refractory metastatic non-small-cell lung cancer. Method: immunoSEQ multiplex PCR; TCRdb's copy keeps in-frame clones and lacks some. The sample holds 65,000 to 85,000 clones; approximately 76% are singletons and the top ten take approximately 15%. Notes on the study in general: Once radiotherapy plus ipilimumab had been given, TCR clones derived from tumor expanded in blood. Best predicting response, reportedly, were early blood T cell clone dynamics, with interferon-beta.

The origin of this receptor is a human donor with non-small cell lung cancer whose response to radiotherapy plus ipilimumab could not be evaluated. Some clones in this sample may be carry-over from other donors' samples. The genes are TRBV6-5 and TRBJ2-7; D possibly corresponds to TRBD1 (7 bases). Material: peripheral blood, obtained from a patient treated with radiotherapy plus ipilimumab. The chain's CDR3 is CASSYGGGGYLYEQYF. The DNA for the CDR3 is TGTGCCAGCAGTTACGGAGGAGGGGGCTACCTTTACGAGCAGTACTTC.